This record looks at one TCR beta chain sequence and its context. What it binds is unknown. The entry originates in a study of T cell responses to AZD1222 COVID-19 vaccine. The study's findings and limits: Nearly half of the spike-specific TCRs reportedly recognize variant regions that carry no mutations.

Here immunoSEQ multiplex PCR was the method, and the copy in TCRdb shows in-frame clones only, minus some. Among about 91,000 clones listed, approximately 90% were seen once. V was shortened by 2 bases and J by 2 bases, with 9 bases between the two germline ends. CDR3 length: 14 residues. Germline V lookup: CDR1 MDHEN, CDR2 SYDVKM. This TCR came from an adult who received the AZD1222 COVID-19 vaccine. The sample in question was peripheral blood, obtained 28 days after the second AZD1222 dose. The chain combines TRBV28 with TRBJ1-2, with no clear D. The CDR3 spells CASSLSRLNYGYTF. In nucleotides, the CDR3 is TGTGCCAGCAGTTTAAGCCGACTGAACTATGGCTACACCTTC.